The source of this TCR beta chain is a study of T cells in localized non-small cell lung cancer. General study findings and limits: A median of 57 of the top 100 tumor clones appeared in adjacent lung, which was paired and uninvolved. A denser population of T cells in blood accompanied longer overall survival. Clonality peaked in uninvolved adjacent lung rather than tumor.

This CDR3 spans 15 amino acids. Germline CDR1 is SGDLS and CDR2 is YYNGEE. V was clipped by 3 bases and J by 7 bases, with 16 bases between them. Comment on this clone: What it binds is not known.

The method was immunoSEQ multiplex PCR; TCRdb's version includes in-frame clones alone and lacks a portion of them. The sample includes about 52,000 clones, around 80% of them seen just once. The clonotype originates from a woman aged 35 to 69 with stage II lung adenocarcinoma. Sequencing used PBMCs, obtained before any cancer treatment. This chain joins TRBV9 and TRBJ1-4; D possibly corresponds to TRBD1 (6 bases). DNA of the CDR3: TGTGCCAGCAGCGCGCAGGGGTTGGAGAGTGAAAAACTGTTTTTT. This sequence encodes CASSAQGLESEKLFF. Supplemented by reference TRBV9 and TRBJ1-4, the full variable domain reads DSGVTQTPKHLITATGQRVTLRCSPRSGDLSVYWYQQSLDQGLQFLIQYYNGEERAKGNILERFSAQQFPDLHSELNLSSLELGDSALYFCASSAQGLESEKLFFGSGTQLSVL.